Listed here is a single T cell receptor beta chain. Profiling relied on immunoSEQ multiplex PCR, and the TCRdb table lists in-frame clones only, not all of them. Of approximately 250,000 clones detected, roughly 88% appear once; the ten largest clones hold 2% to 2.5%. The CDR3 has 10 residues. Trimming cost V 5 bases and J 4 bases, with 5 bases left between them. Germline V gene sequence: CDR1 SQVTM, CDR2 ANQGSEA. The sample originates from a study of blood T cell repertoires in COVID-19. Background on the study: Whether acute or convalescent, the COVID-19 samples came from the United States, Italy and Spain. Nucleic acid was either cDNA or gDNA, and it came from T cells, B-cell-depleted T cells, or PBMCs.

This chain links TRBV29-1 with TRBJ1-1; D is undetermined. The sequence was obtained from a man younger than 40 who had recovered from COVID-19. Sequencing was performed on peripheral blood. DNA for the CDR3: TGCAGCGTTCTCGGCACTGAAGCTTTCTTT. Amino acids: CSVLGTEAFF.